This T cell receptor beta chain appears in the sequencing data of a study of T cell repertoires in cytomegalovirus infection. For the study at large: Through public TCR beta signatures, both CMV infection and matching HLA type were indicated.

The study, taken as a whole, reports: CMV carriers having the relevant HLA were flagged by cumulative public TCR beta family frequency. Within the response measured ex vivo, HLA-C-restricted CMV-specific TCR beta clonotypes were dominant.

Trimming left V 3 bases short and J 2 bases short, with 13 bases between. The CDR3 runs 15 residues. The germline V gene encodes CDR1 MDHEN and CDR2 SYDVKM. This clonotype has at least ten counts. No antigen is known for it. TCRdb reprocessed the reads with MiXCR, giving one entry per CDR3 protein. The data contain 740,000 or so distinct CDR3 sequences, 35% to 45% of them singletons. The chain combines TRBV28 with TRBJ2-5; possible D gene TRBD2, 5 bases. Material for sequencing was PBMCs. The sequence was obtained from a human donor in good health (CMV status not recorded). Some clones in this sample may be carry-over from other donors' samples. The DNA for the CDR3 is TGTGCCAGCAGTTTCTCTCAGGCGGGTCAAGAGACCCAGTACTTC. It encodes CASSFSQAGQETQYF.